Given below is one TCR beta chain in context. Molecular barcoding with unique molecular identifiers was used for the TCRbeta library. Each CDR3 protein gets one entry after TCRdb re-called the PCR reads with MiXCR. The data show some 640,000 distinct CDR3 sequences, roughly 15% seen once. The CDR3 has 12 residues. The germline V gene encodes CDR1 SQVTM and CDR2 ANQGSEA. V lost 8 bases to trimming and J lost 6 bases; unmatched junction nucleotides: 6. This specimen comes from a study of T-cell reconstitution after alpha-beta-depleted transplantation in children. The chain employs TRBV29-1 and TRBJ2-1, with 8 bases matching TRBD1. The input for sequencing was PBMCs from the stem cell graft donor, taken from the stem cell graft. This sequence was found in a human donor who donated a stem cell graft to a child with acute myeloid leukemia. CDR3 coding DNA: TGCAGCCATGACAGGGGTCTCAATGAGCAGTTCTTC. It encodes CSHDRGLNEQFF.